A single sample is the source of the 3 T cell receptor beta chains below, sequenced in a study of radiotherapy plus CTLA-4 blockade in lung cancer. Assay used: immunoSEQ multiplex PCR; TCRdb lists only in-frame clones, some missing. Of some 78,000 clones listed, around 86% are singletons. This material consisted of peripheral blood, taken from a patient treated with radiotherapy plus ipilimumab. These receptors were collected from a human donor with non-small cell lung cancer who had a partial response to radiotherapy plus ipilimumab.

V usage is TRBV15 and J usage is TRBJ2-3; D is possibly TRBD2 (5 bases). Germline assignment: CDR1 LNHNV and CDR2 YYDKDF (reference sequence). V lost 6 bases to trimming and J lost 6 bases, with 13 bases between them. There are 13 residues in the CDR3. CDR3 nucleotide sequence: TGTGCCACCAGGAGTTCGTCGGGGGATACGCAGTATTTT. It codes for CATRSSSGDTQYF.

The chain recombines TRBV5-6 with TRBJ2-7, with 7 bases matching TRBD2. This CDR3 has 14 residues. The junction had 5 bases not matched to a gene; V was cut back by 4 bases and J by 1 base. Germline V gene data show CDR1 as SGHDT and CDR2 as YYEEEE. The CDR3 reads CASSGGGLSYEQYF. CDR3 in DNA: TGTGCCAGCAGCGGGGGGGGACTATCCTACGAGCAGTACTTC. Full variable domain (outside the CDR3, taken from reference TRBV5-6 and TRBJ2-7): DAGVTQSPTHLIKTRGQQVTLRCSPKSGHDTVSWYQQALGQGPQFIFQYYEEEERQRGNFPDRFSGHQFPNYSSELNVNALLLGDSALYLCASSGGGLSYEQYFGPGTRLTVT.

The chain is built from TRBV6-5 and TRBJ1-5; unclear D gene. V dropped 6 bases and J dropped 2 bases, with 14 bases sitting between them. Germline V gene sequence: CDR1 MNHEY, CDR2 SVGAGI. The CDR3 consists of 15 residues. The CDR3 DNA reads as TGTGCCAGCAGCCATCGGGGAGACGGCAATCAGCCCCAGCATTTT. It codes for CASSHRGDGNQPQHF.